This entry concerns a single T cell receptor beta chain. Repertoires were generated with immunoSEQ multiplex PCR, while TCRdb's copy carries only in-frame clones and drops some. The sample holds roughly 100,000 clones, roughly 94% seen once. The data are from a study of cytomegalovirus exposure and HLA in healthy donors. Input material: PBMCs. The source is a woman under 30 in good health and CMV-seronegative.

For the CDR3, the DNA is TGTGCCAGCAGCCGTAGCAGAAACGGACAGATTGCAACTAATGAAAAACTGTTTTTT. It is translated as CASSRSRNGQIATNEKLFF. V is TRBV7-9 and J is TRBJ1-4; a weak D match, TRBD1 (6 bases). The CDR3 has 19 amino acids. V gave up 5 bases and J gave up 0 bases, with 22 bases separating them. The V gene's germline CDR1 is SEHNR and CDR2 FQNEAQ (reference sequence).